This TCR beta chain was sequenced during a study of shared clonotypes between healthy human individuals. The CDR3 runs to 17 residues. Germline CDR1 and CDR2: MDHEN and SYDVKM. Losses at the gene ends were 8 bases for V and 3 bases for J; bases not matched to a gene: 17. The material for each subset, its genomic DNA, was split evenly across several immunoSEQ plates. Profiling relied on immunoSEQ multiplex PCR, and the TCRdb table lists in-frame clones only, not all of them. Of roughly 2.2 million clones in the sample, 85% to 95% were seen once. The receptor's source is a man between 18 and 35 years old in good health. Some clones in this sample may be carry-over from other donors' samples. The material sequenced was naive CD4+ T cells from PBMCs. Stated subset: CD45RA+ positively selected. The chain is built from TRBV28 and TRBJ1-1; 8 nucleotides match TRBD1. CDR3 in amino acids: CASPTPPGQAGDTEAFF. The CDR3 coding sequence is TGTGCCAGCCCCACCCCCCCGGGACAGGCAGGTGACACTGAAGCTTTCTTT. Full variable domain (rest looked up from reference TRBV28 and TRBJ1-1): DVKVTQSSRYLVKRTGEKVFLECVQDMDHENMFWYRQDPGLGLRLIYFSYDVKMKEKGDIPEGYSVSREKKERFSLILESASTNQTSMYLCASPTPPGQAGDTEAFFGQGTRLTVV.